This entry describes one T cell receptor (beta chain). Sequencing was performed with immunoSEQ multiplex PCR; in TCRdb, only in-frame clones are kept and a portion is missing. The data hold 210,000 or so clones, with around 93% observed a single time. This entry comes from a study of control samples from healthy donors and cancer patients. The specimen was blood. This TCR derives from a man aged 25 to 45 in good health.

CDR3 sequence reads: CASSPILTGTGYNEQFF. The CDR3 nucleotides read TGCGCCAGCAGCCCAATTTTGACAGGGACCGGCTACAATGAGCAGTTCTTC. The V and J genes are TRBV4-1 and TRBJ2-1; 7 nucleotides align to TRBD1. Trimming cost V 4 bases and J 3 bases; bases outside gene matches: 12. CDR1 is MGHRA, CDR2 YSYEKL, per germline. The CDR3 runs 17 residues.